The 21 T cell receptor beta chains below all came from one sample that was sequenced in a study of post-analysis software for immune sequencing data. Study-wide results and caveats: In patients, TRBV5-6, TRBV5-1 and TRBV20-1 belonged to four or five TRBV segments found more frequently than in controls.

Tagging with unique molecular identifiers was a feature of the TCR beta cDNA libraries. One entry per CDR3 protein results from TCRdb running MiXCR on the PCR reads. The sample records about 680,000 distinct CDR3 sequences, 59% being singletons. No antigen has been identified for these receptors. The material sequenced was blood. Source of these receptors: a girl aged 2 to 10 with multiple sclerosis.

As DNA, the CDR3 is TGTGCCAGCAGCTTCCGCTTAGCGGGGGGGTACTACGAGCAGTACTTC. Translating it yields CASSFRLAGGYYEQYF. The gene calls are TRBV7-2 and TRBJ2-7, with 11 bases matching TRBD2. The CDR3 has 16 amino acids. Trimming removed 3 bases from V and 3 bases from J; junction bases left unmatched: 7. The germline CDR1 and CDR2 sequences are SGHTA and FQGNSA.

The V and J genes are TRBV29-1 and TRBJ1-2, with 7 bases matching TRBD1. V trimming: 3 bases; J trimming: 4 bases; junction bases outside the gene matches: 2. Germline V gene lookup returns CDR1 SQVTM and CDR2 ANQGSEA. This CDR3 contains 12 residues. This CDR3 reads CSVDRGGYGYTF. Here the CDR3 DNA reads TGCAGCGTTGACAGGGGGGGCTATGGCTACACCTTC.

As for this clonotype: Just one base apart from a much larger clone, this may be a read error. J is TRBJ2-2 and V is TRBV3-1; D not certain. Germline CDR1 reads LGHDT; CDR2 reads YNNKEL (reference sequence). The V and J ends lost 0 bases and 7 bases respectively, with 3 bases between them. The CDR3 has 12 amino acids. CDR3 in amino acids: CASSQDSGELFF. For the CDR3, the DNA is TGTGCCAGCAGCCAAGATAGCGGGGAGCTGTTTTTT. The entire variable domain, with the rest obtained from reference TRBV3-1 and TRBJ2-2, is as follows: DTAVSQTPKYLVTQMGNDKSIKCEQNLGHDTMYWYKQDSKKFLKIMFSYNNKELIINETVPNRFSPKSPDKAHLNLHINSLELGDSAVYFCASSQDSGELFFGEGSRLTVL.

The chain couples TRBV19 to TRBJ1-2; TRBD1 agrees at 7 bases. Germline values: CDR1 LNHDA, CDR2 SQIVND (reference sequence). The V segment lost 7 bases and the J segment 5 bases; nucleotides outside the gene matches: 10. The CDR3 sequence is 14 residues long. The CDR3 DNA reads TGTGCCAGTACGACTCAAGACAGGGCTTATGGCTACACCTTC. It yields the protein CASTTQDRAYGYTF. The whole variable domain, filled in from reference TRBV19 and TRBJ1-2, reads DGGITQSPKYLFRKEGQNVTLSCEQNLNHDAMYWYRQDPGQGLRLIYYSQIVNDFQKGDIAEGYSVSREKKESFPLTVTSAQKNPTAFYLCASTTQDRAYGYTFGSGTRLTVV.

In regard to this clonotype: The junction shows a germline mismatch at one end, possibly a read error. The CDR3 loop reads CAGSLESQTQYF. The CDR3 nucleotides read TGCGCCGGCAGCTTGGAATCCCAGACCCAGTACTTC. This sequence joins TRBV5-1 and TRBJ2-5; D uncertain. This CDR3 region has 12 residues. Germline CDR1 SGHRS, CDR2 YFSETQ.

This clonotype was counted a few times. V usage is TRBV5-1 and J usage is TRBJ2-4; either TRBD1 or TRBD2 may supply D (5 bases each). In germline, CDR1 is SGHRS, CDR2 YFSETQ. V shed 0 bases and J shed 3 bases, with 10 bases lying between them. CDR3 length: 15 residues. The CDR3 DNA follows: TGCGCCAGCAGCTTGGTGGGGGACGGCAAAAACATTCAGTACTTC. This translates into CASSLVGDGKNIQYF.

The CDR3 spells CASSLDSGTGYTF. The CDR3 DNA reads as TGTGCCAGCAGCTTAGATTCTGGGACAGGCTACACCTTC. This chain links TRBV11-2 with TRBJ1-2; TRBD1 might be the D (6 bases). CDR1 is SGHAT and CDR2 is FQNNGV in the germline V gene. V lost 0 bases, J lost 8 bases, and 10 bases lay in between. CDR3 length: 13 residues.

The chain has TRBV10-3 and TRBJ2-3; the D gene is possibly TRBD2 (6 bases). The germline V and J ends were trimmed by 4 bases and 5 bases, with 19 bases remaining between them. CDR1 is ENHRY and CDR2 is SYGVKD in the germline V gene. The CDR3 is 16 amino acids. CDR3 in DNA: TGTGCCATCAGTGGGCGACTAACCTCGGAGGGAGATACGCAGTATTTT. It encodes CAISGRLTSEGDTQYF.

The chain employs TRBV7-9 and TRBJ2-1; 9 positions agree with TRBD2. The J segment lost 4 bases and the V segment lost 5 bases, leaving 15 bases of the junction unmatched. CDR3 length: 18 amino acids. CDR1 is SEHNR and CDR2 is FQNEAQ in the germline V gene (reference sequence). CDR3 amino acids: CASSPYEILAGLYNEQFF. DNA of the CDR3: TGTGCCAGCAGCCCGTACGAGATACTAGCGGGTTTATACAATGAGCAGTTCTTC.

This clonotype has just a few counts. This rearrangement joins TRBV5-1 to TRBJ2-3; tentative D call: TRBD2 (6 bases). Germline CDR1 is SGHRS and CDR2 is YFSETQ. The CDR3 has 17 amino acids. V was pared by 0 bases and J by 6 bases, with 20 bases between. The CDR3 reads CASSLAFGGTSFDTQYF. The CDR3 DNA reads as TGCGCCAGCAGCTTGGCCTTTGGCGGGACGTCTTTCGATACGCAGTATTTT.

This clonotype was detected only a few times. The J gene is TRBJ2-1, the V gene TRBV24-1, with TRBD1 as a possible D gene (8 bases). V lost 4 bases and J lost 8, with 17 bases in between. CDR1 is KGHDR, CDR2 SFDVKD, per germline. This CDR3 comprises 15 residues. The CDR3 region has the DNA TGTGCCACCAGTGACCTCACAGGGGGAGGGTATGAGCAGTTCTTC. Its protein product is CATSDLTGGGYEQFF.

This clonotype has only a few counts. The V gene is TRBV20-1, the J gene TRBJ1-5; tentative D call: TRBD1 (6 bases). V shed 6 bases and J shed 3 bases, with 24 bases lying between them. This CDR3 region has 17 residues. CDR1 DFQATT and CDR2 SNEGSKA come from the germline V gene (reference sequence). The DNA of the CDR3 is TGCAGTGCAACCTCTCGACGGTGGGGGCTCGACAATCAGCCCCAGCATTTT. Translated: CSATSRRWGLDNQPQHF.

Note on this clonotype: A much more abundant neighbour one base away suggests this may be a read error. The chain combines TRBV7-7 with TRBJ2-1; maybe TRBD2 (7 bases). Germline-derived CDR1 and CDR2 are SSHAT and FNYEAQ (reference sequence). CDR3 length: 13 amino acids. CDR3 sequence: CASSLGGADEQFF. The DNA of the CDR3 is TGTGCTAGCAGCTTAGGGGGGGCCGATGAGCAGTTCTTC.

The V call is TRBV12-3 or TRBV12-4, the J call TRBJ1-2, with 7 bases identical to TRBD1. The CDR3 contains 15 residues. J was trimmed by 4 bases and V by 6 bases; bases with no gene match: 11. DNA for the CDR3: TGTGCCAGCAGCGTCGGACAGGTCCCCACCTATGGCTACACCTTC. It is translated as CASSVGQVPTYGYTF.

This rearrangement joins TRBV24-1 to TRBJ2-5; 7 nucleotides match TRBD2. The V gene's germline CDR1 is KGHDR and CDR2 SFDVKD. The V segment lost 10 bases and the J segment 4 bases; nucleotides outside the gene matches: 5. This CDR3 spans 12 amino acids. In DNA, the CDR3 is TGTGCCACTGCGGGAGAGGGAGAGACCCAGTACTTC. It encodes CATAGEGETQYF.

The chain couples TRBV10-3 to TRBJ2-1; weak D call: TRBD2 (6 bases). From germline, CDR1 is ENHRY and CDR2 SYGVKD. The CDR3 is 16 residues long. V gave up 6 bases and J gave up 9 bases, with 24 bases separating them. Here the CDR3 reads CAIRAPAGTGVGEQFF. CDR3 sequence (DNA): TGTGCCATCAGGGCCCCTGCCGGAACGGGGGTGGGTGAGCAGTTCTTC.

V is TRBV29-1 and J is TRBJ1-2; D remains ambiguous. V shed 3 bases and J shed 3 bases, with 8 bases lying between them. Germline lookup yields CDR1 SQVTM and CDR2 ANQGSEA. The CDR3 consists of 12 residues. The DNA for the CDR3 is TGCAGCGTTGAGGCAGCGGACTATGGCTACACCTTC. This codes for CSVEAADYGYTF.

The chain couples TRBV10-2 to TRBJ1-6; D is uncertain. The CDR3 is made up of 14 amino acids. Trimming left V 6 bases short and J 0 bases short, with 6 bases between. Germline CDR1 and CDR2: WSHSY and SAAADI. The CDR3 sequence: CASRWSSYNSPLHF. The CDR3 DNA follows: TGCGCCAGCAGGTGGAGCTCCTATAATTCACCCCTCCACTTT.

This chain links TRBV9 with TRBJ2-1; maybe TRBD2 (7 bases). The CDR3 extends over 15 amino acids. The germline V gene encodes CDR1 SGDLS and CDR2 YYNGEE. Between the trimmed V and J ends, which lost 0 bases and 3 bases, there was a span of 10 bases. CDR3 sequence: CASSVEGDYYNEQFF. The CDR3 DNA follows: TGTGCCAGCAGCGTAGAGGGGGACTACTACAATGAGCAGTTCTTC.

This clonotype was observed once. The rearrangement links TRBV12-3 or TRBV12-4 to TRBJ2-1, with D possibly TRBD2 on 5 matching bases. V lost 2 bases to trimming and J lost 9 bases, with 20 bases between them. CDR3 length equals 16 residues. The chain's CDR3 is CASSLSPPWAEAEQFF. The CDR3 DNA sequence: TGTGCCAGCAGTTTATCGCCCCCCTGGGCGGAGGCTGAGCAGTTCTTC.

This clonotype occurred a few times. The V and J genes are TRBV6-5 and TRBJ2-7; TRBD1 is a possible D gene (6 bases). Trimming stripped 6 bases from V and 2 bases from J, with 14 bases between. Germline V gene sequence: CDR1 MNHEY, CDR2 SVGAGI. The CDR3 is made up of 14 amino acids. The CDR3 protein is CASRSRGRAYEQYF. In DNA form, the CDR3 reads TGTGCCAGCAGGTCCAGGGGACGGGCCTACGAGCAGTACTTC.